The clone carrying this T cell receptor beta chain was seen at least ten times. Its target is not known. Investigators reverse transcribed all isolated RNA, so they sequenced expressed TCRB transcripts. The assay was immunoSEQ multiplex PCR, and TCRdb's table has in-frame clones only and misses some. The table shows about 290,000 clones, with around 7.8% occurring only once. The sample is drawn from a study of beta chain features in type 1 diabetes. As for the study in general: No patient-donor differences in age, gender, total cells or subset yield. Study-level results: Type 1 diabetes patients showed fewer insertions and more deletions at VDJ junctions. Moderate yet significant TCRB CDR3 shortening was seen in Type 1 diabetes patients in all four CD4+ subsets.

CDR1 and CDR2 from the germline V gene are SGHDT and YYEEEE. The CDR3 is 15 amino acids. V dropped 0 bases and J dropped 4 bases, with 10 bases sitting between them. The V call is TRBV5-6, the J call TRBJ2-2; possibly TRBD2 for D (5 bases). The clonotype comes from a woman aged 18-29 years in good health. The sample consisted of central memory CD4+ T cells from blood. The DNA of the CDR3 is TGTGCCAGCAGCTTGGGTAGCGTTTCCACCGGGGAGCTGTTTTTT. Protein: CASSLGSVSTGELFF.